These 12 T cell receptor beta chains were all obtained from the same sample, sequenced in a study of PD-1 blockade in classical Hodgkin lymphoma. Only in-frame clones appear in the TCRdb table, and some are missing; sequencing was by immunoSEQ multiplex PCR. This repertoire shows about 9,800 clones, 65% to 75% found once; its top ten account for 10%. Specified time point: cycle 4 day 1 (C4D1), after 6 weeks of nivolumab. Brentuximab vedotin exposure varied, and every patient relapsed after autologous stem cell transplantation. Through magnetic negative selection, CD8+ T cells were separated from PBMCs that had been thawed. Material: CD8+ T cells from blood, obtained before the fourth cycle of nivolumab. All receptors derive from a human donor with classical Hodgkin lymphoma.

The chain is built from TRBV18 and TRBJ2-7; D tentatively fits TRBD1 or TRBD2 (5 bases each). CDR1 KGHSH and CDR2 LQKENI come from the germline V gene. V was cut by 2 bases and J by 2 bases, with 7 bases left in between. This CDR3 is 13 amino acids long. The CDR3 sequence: CASSPWDPYEQYF. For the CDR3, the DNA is TGTGCCAGCTCACCATGGGACCCCTACGAGCAGTACTTC.

CDR3 in DNA: TGTGCCTGGAGCGGGGCATCCAATGAGCAGTTCTTC. Translating gives CAWSGASNEQFF. The chain has TRBV30 and TRBJ2-1; the D call may be TRBD1 or TRBD2 (5 bases each). Germline V CDR1 and CDR2: GTSNPN, SVGIG (reference sequence). There are 12 residues in the CDR3. Trimming removed 3 bases at V and 6 bases at J, with 9 bases between.

In DNA form, the CDR3 reads TGTGCCAGCAGCCAAGGGACAGTTCGCGGGGGGGATACGCAGTATTTT. As protein: CASSQGTVRGGDTQYF. V gene TRBV6-6 combines with J gene TRBJ2-3; the D gene is possibly TRBD2 (8 bases). CDR3 length: 16 residues. The V gene's germline CDR1 is MNHNY and CDR2 SVGAGI (reference sequence). V lost 6 bases and J lost 6, with 22 bases in between.

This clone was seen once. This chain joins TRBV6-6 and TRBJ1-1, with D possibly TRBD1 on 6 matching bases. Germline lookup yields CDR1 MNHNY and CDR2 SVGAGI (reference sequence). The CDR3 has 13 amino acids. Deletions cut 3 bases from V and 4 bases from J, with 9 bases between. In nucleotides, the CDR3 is TGTGCCAGCAGTTATAACAGGGCCACTGAAGCTTTCTTT. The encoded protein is CASSYNRATEAFF.

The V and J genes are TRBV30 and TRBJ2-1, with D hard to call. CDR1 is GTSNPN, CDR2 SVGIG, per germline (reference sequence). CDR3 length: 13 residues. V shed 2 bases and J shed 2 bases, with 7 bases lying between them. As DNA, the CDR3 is TGTGCCTGGAGTTCCGTGGCCTACAATGAGCAGTTCTTC. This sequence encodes CAWSSVAYNEQFF.

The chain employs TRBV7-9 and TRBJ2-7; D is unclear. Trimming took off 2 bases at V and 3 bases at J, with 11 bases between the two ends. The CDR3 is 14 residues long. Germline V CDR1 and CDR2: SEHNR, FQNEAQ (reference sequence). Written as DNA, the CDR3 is TGTGCCAGCAGCTTAAACAAGGGATACTACGAGCAGTACTTC. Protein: CASSLNKGYYEQYF. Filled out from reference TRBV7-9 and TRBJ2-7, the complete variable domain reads DTGVSQNPRHKITKRGQNVTFRCDPISEHNRLYWYRQTLGQGPEFLTYFQNEAQLEKSRLLSDRFSAERPKGSFSTLEIQRTEQGDSAMYLCASSLNKGYYEQYFGPGTRLTVT.

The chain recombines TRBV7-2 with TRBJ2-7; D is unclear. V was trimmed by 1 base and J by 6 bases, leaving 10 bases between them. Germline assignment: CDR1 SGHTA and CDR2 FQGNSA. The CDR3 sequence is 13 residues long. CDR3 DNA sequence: TGTGCCAGCAGCTTAGAAGGAGCATCCGAGCAGTACTTC. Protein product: CASSLEGASEQYF. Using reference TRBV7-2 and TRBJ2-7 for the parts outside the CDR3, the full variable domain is GAGVSQSPSNKVTEKGKDVELRCDPISGHTALYWYRQSLGQGLEFLIYFQGNSAPDKSGLPSDRFSAERTGGSVSTLTIQRTQQEDSAVYLCASSLEGASEQYFGPGTRLTVT.

CDR3 nucleotide sequence: TGTGCCTGGCAATCCACAGATACGCAGTATTTT. It specifies CAWQSTDTQYF. The chain employs TRBV30 and TRBJ2-3; D is ambiguous. Trimming pared 5 bases from V and 2 bases from J, leaving 5 bases between. This CDR3 has 11 residues. Germline V gene data show CDR1 as GTSNPN and CDR2 as SVGIG (reference sequence).

The CDR3 sequence: CATLGTSGGSSYNEQFF. CDR3 nucleotide sequence: TGTGCCACCCTCGGGACTAGCGGGGGTAGCTCCTACAATGAGCAGTTCTTC. J is TRBJ2-1 and V is TRBV15; TRBD2 matches at 14 bases. There are 17 residues in the CDR3. The germline CDR1 and CDR2 sequences are LNHNV and YYDKDF (reference sequence). V trimming: 8 bases; J trimming: 0 bases; junction bases outside the gene matches: 6.

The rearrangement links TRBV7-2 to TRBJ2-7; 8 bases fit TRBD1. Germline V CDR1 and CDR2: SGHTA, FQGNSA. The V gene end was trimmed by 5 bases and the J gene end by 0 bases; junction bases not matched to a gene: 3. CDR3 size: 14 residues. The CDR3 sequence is CASSPTGGSYEQYF. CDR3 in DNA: TGTGCCAGCAGCCCCACAGGGGGCTCCTACGAGCAGTACTTC. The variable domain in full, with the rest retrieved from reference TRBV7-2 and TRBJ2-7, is GAGVSQSPSNKVTEKGKDVELRCDPISGHTALYWYRQSLGQGLEFLIYFQGNSAPDKSGLPSDRFSAERTGGSVSTLTIQRTQQEDSAVYLCASSPTGGSYEQYFGPGTRLTVT.

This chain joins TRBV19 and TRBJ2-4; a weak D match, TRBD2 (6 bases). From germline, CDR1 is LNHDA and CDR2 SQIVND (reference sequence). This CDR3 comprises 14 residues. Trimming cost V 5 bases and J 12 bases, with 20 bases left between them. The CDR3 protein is CASSLLGGLQNQYF. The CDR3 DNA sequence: TGTGCCAGTAGTCTTCTGGGAGGACTCCAGAATCAGTACTTC.

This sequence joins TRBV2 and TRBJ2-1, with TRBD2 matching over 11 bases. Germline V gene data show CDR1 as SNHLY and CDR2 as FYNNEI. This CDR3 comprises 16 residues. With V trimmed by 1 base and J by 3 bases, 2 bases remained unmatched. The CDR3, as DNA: TGTGCCAGCAGTGAAGGACTAGCGGGGTACTACAATGAGCAGTTCTTC. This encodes CASSEGLAGYYNEQFF.